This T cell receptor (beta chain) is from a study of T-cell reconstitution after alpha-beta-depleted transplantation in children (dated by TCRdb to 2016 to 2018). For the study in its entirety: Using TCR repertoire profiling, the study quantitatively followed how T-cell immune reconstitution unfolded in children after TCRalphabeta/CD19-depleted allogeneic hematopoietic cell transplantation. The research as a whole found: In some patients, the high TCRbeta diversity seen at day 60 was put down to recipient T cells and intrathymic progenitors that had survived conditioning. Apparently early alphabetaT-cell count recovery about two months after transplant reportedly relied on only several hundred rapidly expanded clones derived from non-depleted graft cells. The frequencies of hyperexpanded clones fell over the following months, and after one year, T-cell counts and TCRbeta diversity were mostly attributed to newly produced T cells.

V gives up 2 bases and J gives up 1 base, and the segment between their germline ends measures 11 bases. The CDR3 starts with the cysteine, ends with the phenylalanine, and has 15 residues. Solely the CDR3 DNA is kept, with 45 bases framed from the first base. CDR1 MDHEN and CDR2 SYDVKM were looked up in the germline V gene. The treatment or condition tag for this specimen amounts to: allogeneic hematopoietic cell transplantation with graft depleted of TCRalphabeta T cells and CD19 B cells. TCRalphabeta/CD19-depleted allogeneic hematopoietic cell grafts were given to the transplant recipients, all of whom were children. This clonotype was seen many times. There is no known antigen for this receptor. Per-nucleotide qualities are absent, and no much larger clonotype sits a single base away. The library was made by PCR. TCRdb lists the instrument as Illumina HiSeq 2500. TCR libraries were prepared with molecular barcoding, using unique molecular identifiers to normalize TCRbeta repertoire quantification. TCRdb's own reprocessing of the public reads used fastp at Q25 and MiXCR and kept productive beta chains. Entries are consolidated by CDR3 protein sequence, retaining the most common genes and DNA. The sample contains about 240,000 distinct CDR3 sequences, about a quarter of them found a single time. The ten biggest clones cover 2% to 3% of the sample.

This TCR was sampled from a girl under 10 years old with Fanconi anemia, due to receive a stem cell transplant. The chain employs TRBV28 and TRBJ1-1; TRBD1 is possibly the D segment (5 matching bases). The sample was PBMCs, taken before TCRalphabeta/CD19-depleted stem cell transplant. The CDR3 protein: CASSLMPTANTEAFF. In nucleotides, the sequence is TGTGCCAGCAGTTTAATGCCGACAGCGAACACTGAAGCTTTCTTT.